One and the same sample provided the 31 T cell receptor beta chains below, sequenced in a study of blood T cells in healthy people across ages. Sample-barcoded 5' priming and a J-beta primer mix drove a second PCR of roughly 7 to 11 cycles. TCRdb analysed the 5' RACE reads with MiXCR anew, one entry per CDR3 protein. The sample lists around 620,000 distinct CDR3 sequences; approximately 25% were seen once. Sequenced input: blood. The receptors were sampled from a woman in her seventies in good health.

V is TRBV6-6 and J is TRBJ2-5, with TRBD2 as a possible D gene (6 bases). The J call may be incorrect, as the DNA end agrees better with TRBJ2-7. Per the germline V gene, CDR1 is MNHNY and CDR2 is SVGAGI (reference sequence). The CDR3 has 15 residues. DNA of the CDR3: TGTGCCAGCAGTTACTTATTGGGGGGAGAGAACGAGCAGTACTTC. Translation: CASSYLLGGENEQYF.

The V gene is TRBV4-2, the J gene TRBJ1-4, with TRBD1 matching 8 bases. The germline CDR1 and CDR2 sequences are LGHNA and YNFKEQ. The junction had 6 bases not matched to a gene; V was cut back by 4 bases and J by 5 bases. The CDR3 totals 15 residues. The CDR3 region is CASSPERTGNEKLFF. CDR3 nucleotides: TGTGCCAGCAGCCCTGAAAGGACAGGGAATGAAAAACTGTTTTTT.

The chain employs TRBV3-1 and TRBJ2-3; 10 nucleotides agree with TRBD2. Losses at the gene ends were 0 bases for V and 0 bases for J; bases not matched to a gene: 6. The CDR3 has 18 amino acids. The germline gives CDR1 LGHDT, CDR2 YNNKEL (reference sequence). For the CDR3, the DNA is TGTGCCAGCAGCCAAGATCCTAGCGGGGGATCTAGCACAGATACGCAGTATTTT. Its translation: CASSQDPSGGSSTDTQYF.

This clonotype was seen a handful of times. The J gene is TRBJ1-5, the V gene TRBV15, with D uncertain. The ends were cut back, 0 bases at V and 7 bases at J, with 22 bases in the middle. This CDR3 comprises 18 residues. Germline V CDR1 and CDR2: LNHNV, YYDKDF (reference sequence). The CDR3 here is CATSRDRVVTGIKQPQHF. The CDR3 nucleotides read TGTGCCACCAGCAGAGATAGGGTTGTCACCGGGATTAAACAGCCCCAGCATTTT.

The chain employs TRBV12-3 or TRBV12-4 and TRBJ2-3, with 7 bases aligning to TRBD2. The CDR3 covers 14 residues. The V and J ends lost 6 bases and 2 bases, in that order; junction bases with no gene match: 5. CDR3 coding DNA: TGTGCCAGCAGAGCAGCGGGGAACACAGATACGCAGTATTTT. This encodes CASRAAGNTDTQYF.

For this clonotype: A much larger clone is a single base away; this may be a read error. As DNA, the CDR3 is TGTGCCAGCAGCTCAGACCGATACACAGATACGCGGTATTTT. Residues: CASSSDRYTDTRYF. The chain uses TRBV7-2 and TRBJ2-3, with D unclear. There are 14 residues in the CDR3. Germline CDR1 and CDR2: SGHTA and FQGNSA.

This chain uses TRBV7-9 with TRBJ1-4; D unresolved. Deletions cut 10 bases from V and 5 bases from J, with 14 bases between. CDR3 size: 13 residues. CDR1 and CDR2 from the germline V gene are SEHNR and FQNEAQ (reference sequence). CDR3 residues: CATDSERNEKLFF. CDR3 coding DNA: TGTGCCACCGACTCCGAACGAAATGAAAAACTGTTTTTT.

The chain has TRBV7-2 and TRBJ1-1; D not resolved. Germline CDR1 reads SGHTA; CDR2 reads FQGNSA. The CDR3 runs to 15 residues. Trimming shortened V by 5 bases and J by 0 bases, and 13 bases separated the two germline ends. The CDR3 DNA is TGTGCCAGCAGCCCCGGAGGCTTTATGAACACTGAAGCTTTCTTT. This codes for CASSPGGFMNTEAFF.

Only a few counts were recorded for this clonotype. This chain links TRBV3-1 with TRBJ1-1, with D hard to call. This CDR3 comprises 14 residues. V shed 4 bases and J shed 5 bases, with 14 bases lying between them. The germline V gene has CDR1 LGHDT and CDR2 YNNKEL (reference sequence). CDR3 region: CASSPLLRRTEAFF. CDR3 sequence (DNA): TGTGCCAGCAGCCCCCTGCTGAGGAGAACTGAAGCTTTCTTT. Looking up the rest from reference TRBV3-1 and TRBJ1-1 gives the full variable domain: DTAVSQTPKYLVTQMGNDKSIKCEQNLGHDTMYWYKQDSKKFLKIMFSYNNKELIINETVPNRFSPKSPDKAHLNLHINSLELGDSAVYFCASSPLLRRTEAFFGQGTRLTVV.

V and J are TRBV20-1 and TRBJ2-7; a possible D gene is TRBD1 (6 bases). The CDR3 sequence is 14 residues long. Per germline, CDR1 DFQATT and CDR2 SNEGSKA (reference sequence). Trimming removed 0 bases at V and 1 base at J, with 10 bases between. The CDR3 reads CSARDQDSSYEQYF. In nucleotides, the CDR3 is TGCAGTGCTAGAGATCAGGACAGTTCCTACGAGCAGTACTTC.

This clonotype was seen at least ten times. This rearrangement joins TRBV25-1 to TRBJ2-5; 8 nucleotides agree with TRBD2. After removal of 3 bases from V and 4 bases from J, the junction contained 7 bases not matched to a gene. Germline V gene data show CDR1 as MGHDK and CDR2 as SYGVNS. This CDR3 has 15 residues. The CDR3 here is CASSEANSGTETQYF. CDR3 bases: TGTGCCAGCAGTGAGGCGAATAGCGGGACAGAGACCCAGTACTTC.

The chain is built from TRBV5-1 and TRBJ2-1, with 7 bases lining up with TRBD1. J gave up 5 bases and V 3 bases, and 5 bases lay outside the gene matches. Germline assignment: CDR1 SGHRS and CDR2 YFSETQ. The CDR3 totals 14 residues. In DNA form, the CDR3 reads TGCGCCAGCAGCTGGAAACAGGGGAACAATGAGCAGTTCTTC. Translation gives CASSWKQGNNEQFF.

This clonotype was seen only a few times. The gene calls are TRBV20-1 and TRBJ2-5; 13 bases are shared with TRBD2. CDR1 and CDR2 from the germline V gene are DFQATT and SNEGSKA (reference sequence). V lost 1 base, J lost 11 bases, and 7 bases stayed unmatched. The CDR3 spans 14 residues. The CDR3 nucleotides are TGCAGTGCTAGAGCTCCGGGGACTAGCGGGGTACAGTACTTC. Translation: CSARAPGTSGVQYF.

The chain recombines TRBV4-1 with TRBJ2-6; D is unclear. CDR3 size: 15 residues. Trimming left V 0 bases short and J 5 bases short, with 8 bases between. Germline V CDR1 and CDR2: MGHRA, YSYEKL. The CDR3, as DNA: TGCGCCAGCAGCCAAGATATAGGCCGGGCCAACGTCCTGACTTTC. Protein product: CASSQDIGRANVLTF.

The V and J genes are TRBV3-1 and TRBJ2-1; 8 bases fit TRBD1. After removal of 4 bases from V and 4 bases from J, the junction contained 9 bases not matched to a gene. CDR1 and CDR2 (germline): LGHDT, YNNKEL (reference sequence). This CDR3 contains 16 residues. The CDR3 DNA is TGTGCCAGCAGCCGGGAAAAAACAGGGGGTTACAATGAGCAGTTCTTC. Its translation is CASSREKTGGYNEQFF.

The table lists this clonotype with a few counts. The chain links TRBV4-2 to TRBJ2-7, with 8 bases identical to TRBD1. Germline V lookup: CDR1 LGHNA, CDR2 YNFKEQ. V shed 3 bases and J 3 bases; nucleotides not matched to a gene: 7. This CDR3 is 15 amino acids long. The CDR3 is CASSHDRGGNYEQYF. The CDR3 DNA follows: TGTGCCAGCAGCCATGACAGGGGTGGCAACTACGAGCAGTACTTC.

In its sample, this clonotype was seen a few times. The chain carries TRBV5-1 and TRBJ2-5; TRBD2 matches 7 bases. CDR3 size: 16 residues. J was trimmed by 4 bases and V by 0 bases; bases with no gene match: 9. The germline V gene encodes CDR1 SGHRS and CDR2 YFSETQ. The CDR3 bases are TGCGCCAGCAGCTTGGAATCGGGGAGGGCCCGAGAGACCCAGTACTTC. Translated: CASSLESGRARETQYF.

The genes are TRBV5-8 and TRBJ2-3; no reliable D call. The ends were cut back, 1 base at V and 2 bases at J, with 8 bases in the middle. Germline loops: CDR1 SGHTS, CDR2 YDEGEE. The CDR3 covers 14 residues. Written as DNA, the CDR3 is TGTGCCAGCAGCTTGTGGCAGGTCACAGATACGCAGTATTTT. Translating gives CASSLWQVTDTQYF.

The rearrangement links TRBV7-2 to TRBJ2-5; 9 nucleotides agree with TRBD2. Germline V lookup: CDR1 SGHTA, CDR2 FQGNSA. V dropped 4 bases and J dropped 4; count of bases not matched to a gene: 7. CDR3 length equals 15 residues. CDR3 protein: CASSSAGGRGETQYF. The CDR3 region has the DNA TGTGCCAGCAGCTCAGCGGGGGGAAGGGGAGAGACCCAGTACTTC.

This sequence joins TRBV7-2 and TRBJ2-1; D unresolved. Per germline, CDR1 SGHTA and CDR2 FQGNSA. The CDR3 spans 13 residues. Trimming pared 0 bases from V and 10 bases from J, leaving 10 bases between. The CDR3 nucleotides are TGTGCCAGCAGCTTAGCCGAAAGGGTCGAGCAGTTCTTC. This encodes CASSLAERVEQFF.

V is TRBV5-1 and J is TRBJ2-1; TRBD2 matches at 10 bases. Germline V gene lookup returns CDR1 SGHRS and CDR2 YFSETQ. The junction had 9 bases not matched to a gene; V was cut back by 1 base and J by 8 bases. The CDR3 is 16 residues long. The CDR3 reads CASSLIPSGGAHEQFF. CDR3 in DNA: TGCGCCAGCAGCTTGATTCCCAGCGGGGGGGCACATGAGCAGTTCTTC. The full variable domain, with the rest looked up from reference TRBV5-1 and TRBJ2-1, is KAGVTQTPRYLIKTRGQQVTLSCSPISGHRSVSWYQQTPGQGLQFLFEYFSETQRNKGNFPGRFSGRQFSNSRSEMNVSTLELGDSALYLCASSLIPSGGAHEQFFGPGTRLTVL.

The chain is built from TRBV20-1 and TRBJ1-1; 9 nucleotides agree with TRBD1. The CDR3 is 15 residues long. Per germline, CDR1 DFQATT and CDR2 SNEGSKA (reference sequence). V was pared by 2 bases and J by 4 bases, with 8 bases of the junction left unmatched. CDR3 residues: CSARRGTGRGTEAFF. Here the CDR3 DNA reads TGCAGTGCTAGAAGGGGGACAGGGAGAGGCACTGAAGCTTTCTTT.

This rearrangement joins TRBV6-1 to TRBJ1-5; possibly TRBD1 for D (6 bases). The CDR3 spans 15 residues. Looked up from germline, CDR1 is MNHNS and CDR2 is SASEGT. V was shortened by 4 bases and J by 0 bases, with 10 bases between the two germline ends. CDR3 bases: TGTGCCAGCAGTGCGACAGGCCATAGCAATCAGCCCCAGCATTTT. Translation: CASSATGHSNQPQHF.

The chain carries TRBV4-1 and TRBJ1-1; TRBD1 agrees at 7 bases. The V segment lost 0 bases and the J segment 1 base; nucleotides outside the gene matches: 8. The CDR3 has 17 amino acids. CDR1 MGHRA and CDR2 YSYEKL come from the germline V gene. CDR3 DNA sequence: TGCGCCAGCAGCCAAGATAGAGTAAGGGGGCAGAACACTGAAGCTTTCTTT. Translation: CASSQDRVRGQNTEAFF.

The J gene is TRBJ2-1, the V gene TRBV7-8; TRBD2 might be the D (6 bases). The CDR3 extends over 15 amino acids. Germline CDR1 and CDR2: SGHVS and FQNEAQ. V was cut by 4 bases and J by 3 bases, with 13 bases left in between. CDR3 bases: TGTGCCAGCAGCTCCCCGGGACTCAACTACAATGAGCAGTTCTTC. This codes for CASSSPGLNYNEQFF. Based on the CDR3 plus reference TRBV7-8 and TRBJ2-1, the full variable domain is GAGVSQSPRYKVAKRGQDVALRCDPISGHVSLFWYQQALGQGPEFLTYFQNEAQLDKSGLPSDRFFAERPEGSVSTLKIQRTQQEDSAVYLCASSSPGLNYNEQFFGPGTRLTVL.

This clonotype turned up a few times. The V and J genes are TRBV20-1 and TRBJ2-4; 11 nucleotides line up with TRBD2. J lost 6 bases, V lost 6 bases, and 7 bases had no gene match. Per the germline V gene, CDR1 is DFQATT and CDR2 is SNEGSKA (reference sequence). The CDR3 runs to 14 residues. This chain's CDR3 is CSARIAGGPNIQYF. CDR3 nucleotides: TGCAGTGCCAGGATAGCGGGGGGGCCAAACATTCAGTACTTC.

The chain couples TRBV5-5 to TRBJ1-4; the match to TRBD1 covers 8 bases. Per the germline V gene, CDR1 is SGHKS and CDR2 is YYEKEE (reference sequence). The CDR3 spans 16 residues. V lost 4 bases to trimming and J lost 5 bases; unmatched junction nucleotides: 10. CDR3 residues: CASSRARDRRNEKLFF. The CDR3 DNA follows: TGTGCCAGCAGCAGAGCTAGGGACAGGCGCAATGAAAAACTGTTTTTT.

The table lists this clonotype with a few counts. The genes are TRBV5-1 and TRBJ1-4; D perhaps matches TRBD1 (5 bases). The CDR3 spans 15 residues. The V gene lost 4 bases and the J gene lost 6 bases, with 16 bases spanning the gap. Germline assignment: CDR1 SGHRS and CDR2 YFSETQ. The CDR3 loop reads CASSSMRGADEKLFF. The CDR3 DNA follows: TGCGCCAGCAGCAGTATGAGAGGGGCAGATGAAAAACTGTTTTTT.

The V call is TRBV20-1, the J call TRBJ2-5; D is possibly TRBD1 or TRBD2 (5 bases each). CDR3 length equals 13 residues. CDR1 and CDR2 (germline): DFQATT, SNEGSKA (reference sequence). V gave up 6 bases and J gave up 1 base, with 12 bases separating them. The CDR3 region has the DNA TGCAGTGCCAACCGGGACCTCCAAGAGACCCAGTACTTC. Protein sequence: CSANRDLQETQYF.

A few counts support this clonotype. The rearrangement links TRBV19 to TRBJ2-7; 8 bases fit TRBD1. Germline-derived CDR1 and CDR2 are LNHDA and SQIVND (reference sequence). V lost 5 bases, J lost 2 bases, and 5 bases stayed unmatched. The CDR3 is made up of 14 amino acids. In nucleotides, the CDR3 is TGTGCCAGTAGTCTCGACAGGGGCACCTACGAGCAGTACTTC. Its translation is CASSLDRGTYEQYF.

V usage is TRBV29-1 and J usage is TRBJ1-1; D not certain. The V gene lost 4 bases and the J gene lost 3 bases, with 9 bases spanning the gap. CDR1 is SQVTM and CDR2 is ANQGSEA in the germline V gene. The CDR3 contains 12 residues. CDR3 sequence (DNA): TGCAGCGTTGGAGAGAGTTACACTGAAGCTTTCTTT. Protein sequence: CSVGESYTEAFF. Looking up the rest from reference TRBV29-1 and TRBJ1-1 gives the full variable domain: SAVISQKPSRDICQRGTSLTIQCQVDSQVTMMFWYRQQPGQSLTLIATANQGSEATYESGFVIDKFPISRPNLTFSTLTVSNMSPEDSSIYLCSVGESYTEAFFGQGTRLTVV.